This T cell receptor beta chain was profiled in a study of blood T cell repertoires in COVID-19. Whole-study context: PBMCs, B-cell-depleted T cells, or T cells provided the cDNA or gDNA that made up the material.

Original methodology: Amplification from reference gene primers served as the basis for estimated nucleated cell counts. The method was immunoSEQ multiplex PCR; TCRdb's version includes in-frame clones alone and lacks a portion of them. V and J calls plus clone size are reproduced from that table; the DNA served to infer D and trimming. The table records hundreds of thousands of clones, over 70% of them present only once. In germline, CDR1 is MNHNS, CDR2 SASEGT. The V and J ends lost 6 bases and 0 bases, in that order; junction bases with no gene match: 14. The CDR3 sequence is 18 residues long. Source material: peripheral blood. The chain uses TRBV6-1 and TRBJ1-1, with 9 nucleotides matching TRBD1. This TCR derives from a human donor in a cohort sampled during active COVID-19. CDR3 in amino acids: CASREQGANPTMNTEAFF. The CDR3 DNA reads TGTGCCAGCAGGGAACAGGGGGCTAACCCGACTATGAACACTGAAGCTTTCTTT.